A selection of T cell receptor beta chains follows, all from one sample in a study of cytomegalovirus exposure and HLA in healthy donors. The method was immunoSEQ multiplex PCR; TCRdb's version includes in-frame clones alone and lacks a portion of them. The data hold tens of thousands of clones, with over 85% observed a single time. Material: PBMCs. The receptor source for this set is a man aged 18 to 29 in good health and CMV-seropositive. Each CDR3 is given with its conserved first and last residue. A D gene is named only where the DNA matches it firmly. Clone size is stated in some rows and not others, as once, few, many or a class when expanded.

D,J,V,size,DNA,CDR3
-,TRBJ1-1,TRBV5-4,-,TGTGCCAGCAGCTTGGAAGGGGGCACTGAAGCTTTCTTT,CASSLEGGTEAFF
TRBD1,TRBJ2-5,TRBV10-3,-,TGTGCCACCGGACAGGGGGAAGAGACCCAGTACTTC,CATGQGEETQYF
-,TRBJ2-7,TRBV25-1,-,TGTGCCAGCAGTGAAATTTTGGCCGAGGGGGACTACGAGCAGTACTTC,CASSEILAEGDYEQYF
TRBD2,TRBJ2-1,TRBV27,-,TGTGCCAGCAGTCGACTAGCGGAAAACTACAATGAGCAGTTCTTC,CASSRLAENYNEQFF
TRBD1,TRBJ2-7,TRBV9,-,TGTGCCAGCAGCGAGCTCCCGGGACAGGAAGCCTACGAGCAGTACTTC,CASSELPGQEAYEQYF
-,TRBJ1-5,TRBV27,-,TGTGCCAGCAGCCCATTTGACACGAATCAGCCCCAGCATTTT,CASSPFDTNQPQHF
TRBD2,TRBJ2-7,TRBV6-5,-,TGTGCCAGCAGGGGAGGGAGTTACGAGCAGTACTTC,CASRGGSYEQYF
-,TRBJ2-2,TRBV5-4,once,TGTGCCAGCAGCTTGGACGGACAGATCACCGGGGAGCTGTTTTTT,CASSLDGQITGELFF
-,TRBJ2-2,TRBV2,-,TGTGCCAGCAGTGAGAGTAGCGGATACACCGGGGAGCTGTTTTTT,CASSESSGYTGELFF
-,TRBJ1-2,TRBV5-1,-,TGCGCCAGCAGCTACGGACAAGGCGGTAACTATGGCTACACCTTC,CASSYGQGGNYGYTF
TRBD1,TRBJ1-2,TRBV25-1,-,TGTGCCAGCAGTGCATGGGACAGAATGAAACCCTATGGCTACACCTTC,CASSAWDRMKPYGYTF
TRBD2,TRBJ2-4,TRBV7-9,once,TGTGCCAGCAGCTTAGCTTTGCGGGAGGGCCTAGCCAAAAACATTCAGTACTTC,CASSLALREGLAKNIQYF
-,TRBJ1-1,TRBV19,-,TGTGCCAGTAGACCGTCGGGGGGGAACACTGAAGCTTTCTTT,CASRPSGGNTEAFF
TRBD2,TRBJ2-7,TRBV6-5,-,TGTGCCAGCAGCCAGCGGGACTACACCTACGAGCAGTACTTC,CASSQRDYTYEQYF
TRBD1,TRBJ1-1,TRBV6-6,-,TGTGCCAGCACTCCGGGACAGCCAGAAGCTTTCTTT,CASTPGQPEAFF
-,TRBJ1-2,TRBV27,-,TGTGCCAGCAGTTTATCGCAGGGGCTCTATGGCTACACCTTC,CASSLSQGLYGYTF
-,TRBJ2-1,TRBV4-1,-,TGCGCCAGCAGCCTGGTGGGGGAGGCCTACAATGAGCAGTTCTTC,CASSLVGEAYNEQFF
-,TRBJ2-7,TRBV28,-,TGTGCCAGCGGGGCTTACGAGCAGTACTTC,CASGAYEQYF
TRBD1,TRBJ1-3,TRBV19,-,TGTGCCAGTAGTATCACCGGGACAGACGCCTCTGGAAACACCATATATTTT,CASSITGTDASGNTIYF
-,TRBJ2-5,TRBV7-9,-,TGTGCCAGCAGCTCGATAGCCGAGGTGGGCCAAGAGACCCAGTACTTC,CASSSIAEVGQETQYF
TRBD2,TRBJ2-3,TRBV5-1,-,TGCGCCAGCAGCTTGGAAGTTAGCGGGAGTACAGATACGCAGTATTTT,CASSLEVSGSTDTQYF
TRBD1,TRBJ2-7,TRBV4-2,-,TGTGCCAGCAGCCAGGATCCGACAGGGGGTCCCTACGAGCAGTACTTC,CASSQDPTGGPYEQYF
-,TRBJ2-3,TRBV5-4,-,TGTACCAGCAGCTTTCGGGGCACAGATACGCAGTATTTT,CTSSFRGTDTQYF
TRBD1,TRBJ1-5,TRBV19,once,TGTGCCAGTAGTATCGGGACAGGGGGACGTCAGCCCCAGCATTTT,CASSIGTGGRQPQHF
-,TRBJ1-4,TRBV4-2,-,TGTGCCAGCAGCCAAGATCTTGGCAGGGCCATCCCCCACGGAAAACTGTTTTTT,CASSQDLGRAIPHGKLFF
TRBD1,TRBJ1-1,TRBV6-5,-,TGTGCCAGCAGTCAACAGGGGACTGAAGCTTTCTTT,CASSQQGTEAFF
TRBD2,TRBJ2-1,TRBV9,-,TGTGCCAGCGCCACCGGGACTAGCGGACGCAATGAGCAGTTCTTC,CASATGTSGRNEQFF
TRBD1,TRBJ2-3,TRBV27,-,TGTGCCAGCAGTCCATTTGACAGGGGCACAGATACGCAGTATTTT,CASSPFDRGTDTQYF
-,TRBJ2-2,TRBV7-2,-,TGTGCCAGCAGCTTAAAGCGGAGCGGGGGGGAGCTGTTTTTT,CASSLKRSGGELFF
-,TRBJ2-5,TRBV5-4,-,TGTGCCAGCAGCTTGTTCGCGAGTTACCAAGAGACCCAGTACTTC,CASSLFASYQETQYF